These T cell receptor beta chains were read from a single sample in a study of shared clonotypes between healthy human individuals. Profiling relied on immunoSEQ multiplex PCR, and the TCRdb table lists in-frame clones only, not all of them. The sample holds under 2.5 million clones, 80% to 95% seen once. Sequencing used naive CD4+ T cells from PBMCs. All receptors derive from a man aged 18 to 29 in good health. Some clones in this sample may be carry-over from other donors' samples. Both conserved end residues are part of each CDR3. The D gene is left open where the match is weak. The size of a clone is reported for some rows only, either as once, few or many, or as a class for expanded clones.

>TRBJ1-2|NA|TRBV7-8|NA
CASSLEAGRGYTF
TGTGCCAGCAGCTTAGAGGCAGGGCGAGGCTACACCTTC
>TRBJ2-3|TRBD2|TRBV5-1|NA
CASSEGWRERVADTQYF
TGCGCCAGCAGCGAGGGCTGGCGGGAGCGAGTGGCAGATACGCAGTATTTT
>TRBJ2-5|TRBD2|TRBV9|NA
CASSVGVSGRALEETQYF
TGTGCCAGCAGCGTAGGTGTTAGCGGGAGGGCCCTCGAAGAGACCCAGTACTTC
>TRBJ1-1|TRBD1|TRBV18|NA
CASSPSQGQLMNTEAFF
TGTGCCAGCTCACCGTCCCAGGGACAGCTCATGAACACTGAAGCTTTCTTT
>TRBJ2-3|TRBD2|TRBV9|NA
CASSVRGSSADTQYF
TGTGCCAGCAGCGTACGCGGGAGCTCGGCAGATACGCAGTATTTT
>TRBJ1-1|NA|TRBV5-1|once
CASSFQGQGTEAFF
TGCGCCAGCAGTTTCCAGGGTCAGGGCACTGAAGCTTTCTTT
>TRBJ2-3|NA|TRBV9|NA
CASSSRSGRTDTQYF
TGTGCCAGCAGCTCGCGGAGCGGACGCACAGATACGCAGTATTTT
>TRBJ2-5|NA|TRBV29-1|NA
CSAREGAETQYF
TGCAGCGCCAGGGAGGGGGCAGAGACCCAGTACTTC
>TRBJ2-5|NA|TRBV2|NA
CASSERVAGKTQYF
TGTGCCAGCAGTGAAAGGGTCGCGGGAAAGACCCAGTACTTC
>TRBJ2-4|NA|TRBV5-4|NA
CASAWEGENIQYF
TGTGCCAGCGCCTGGGAAGGGGAAAACATTCAGTACTTC
>TRBJ2-3|NA|TRBV5-1|NA
CASSLTSTDTQYF
TGCGCCAGCAGCCTGACTAGCACAGATACGCAGTATTTT
>TRBJ1-1|NA|TRBV10-2|NA
CASLQNTEAFF
TGCGCCAGTCTCCAGAACACTGAAGCTTTCTTT
>TRBJ1-6|NA|TRBV2|NA
CASSGQNYNSPLHF
TGTGCCAGCAGTGGACAGAACTATAATTCACCCCTCCACTTT
>TRBJ1-3|NA|TRBV7-2|NA
CASSSKYIASGNTIYF
TGTGCCAGCAGCTCAAAATACATCGCCTCTGGAAACACCATATATTTT
>TRBJ2-5|NA|TRBV2|NA
CASSEATGQETQYF
TGTGCCAGCAGTGAAGCGACGGGGCAAGAGACCCAGTACTTC
>TRBJ1-4|NA|TRBV28|NA
CASSFWSRKNEKLFF
TGTGCCAGCAGTTTTTGGTCCCGGAAGAATGAAAAACTGTTTTTT
>TRBJ1-1|NA|TRBV7-2|few
CASSWSGTEAFF
TGTGCCAGCAGCTGGTCGGGCACTGAAGCTTTCTTT
>TRBJ1-2|TRBD1|TRBV7-3|NA
CASSLGDRGGYTF
TGTGCCAGCAGCTTAGGGGACAGGGGTGGCTACACCTTC
>TRBJ2-7|NA|TRBV5-5|NA
CASSETSLPYEQYF
TGTGCCAGCAGCGAAACGAGCCTACCCTACGAGCAGTACTTC
>TRBJ2-1|NA|TRBV7-2|NA
CASSLAHAQGRNEQFF
TGTGCCAGCAGCTTAGCGCATGCTCAGGGGAGGAATGAGCAGTTCTTC
>TRBJ2-1|NA|TRBV2|NA
CASNRELVHDEQFF
TGTGCCAGTAACAGGGAACTAGTACACGATGAGCAGTTCTTC
>TRBJ1-3|NA|TRBV6-5|NA
CASSYSGQASGNTIYF
TGTGCCAGCAGTTACTCGGGACAAGCCTCTGGAAACACCATATATTTT
>TRBJ2-7|TRBD1|TRBV18|NA
CASSQMQGAGGEQYF
TGTGCCAGCTCACAGATGCAGGGGGCTGGGGGCGAGCAGTACTTC
>TRBJ2-5|TRBD2|TRBV28|few
CASSSGLVVMHETQYF
TGTGCCAGCAGTTCCGGACTAGTCGTAATGCACGAGACCCAGTACTTC
>TRBJ2-3|NA|TRBV6-6|NA
CASSYGKTSADTQYF
TGTGCCAGCAGTTACGGCAAGACCAGTGCAGATACGCAGTATTTT
>TRBJ1-4|NA|TRBV28|NA
CASSLGGEEKLFF
TGTGCCAGCAGTTTGGGGGGCGAAGAAAAACTGTTTTTT
>TRBJ2-2|NA|TRBV5-1|NA
CASSQDVGRQGSGELFF
TGCGCCAGCAGCCAGGATGTCGGAAGGCAGGGGTCCGGGGAGCTGTTTTTT
>TRBJ2-1|NA|TRBV6-1|NA
CASSDRGSSSYNEQFF
TGTGCCAGCAGTGATAGAGGGTCGAGCTCCTACAATGAGCAGTTCTTC
>TRBJ2-2|NA|TRBV7-2|NA
CASSYPWGPRTGELFF
TGTGCCAGCAGCTACCCATGGGGGCCTAGGACGGGGGAGCTGTTTTTT
>TRBJ2-4|NA|TRBV29-1|once
CSVEGRAKNIQYF
TGCAGCGTTGAGGGTAGGGCCAAAAACATTCAGTACTTC
>TRBJ1-2|TRBD1|TRBV6-5|NA
CASSKQGLANYGYTF
TGTGCCAGCAGTAAACAGGGGTTAGCTAACTATGGCTACACCTTC
>TRBJ2-7|TRBD2|TRBV4-1|NA
CASSPSGHSYEQYF
TGCGCCAGCAGCCCTAGCGGCCACTCCTACGAGCAGTACTTC
>TRBJ2-6|TRBD2|TRBV4-1|NA
CASSQSSGSQRANVLTF
TGCGCCAGCAGCCAATCCAGCGGGAGTCAGAGGGCCAACGTCCTGACTTTC
>TRBJ2-5|TRBD2|TRBV25-1|NA
CASGEPGRAKETQYF
TGTGCCAGCGGAGAACCCGGGAGGGCCAAAGAGACCCAGTACTTC
>TRBJ2-7|TRBD2|TRBV18|NA
CASSPPAGAGEQYF
TGTGCCAGCTCACCACCTGCGGGAGCTGGCGAGCAGTACTTC
>TRBJ1-1|NA|TRBV6-6|NA
CASTNFRGGEAFF
TGTGCCAGCACCAACTTCCGGGGGGGTGAAGCTTTCTTT
>TRBJ2-2|NA|TRBV28|once
CASSLESYYLATKTNTGELFF
TGTGCCAGCAGTTTAGAAAGTTACTATCTAGCTACAAAGACAAACACCGGGGAGCTGTTTTTT
>TRBJ2-7|TRBD1|TRBV5-1|NA
CASSLQGAPGEQYF
TGCGCCAGCAGCCTCCAGGGGGCCCCCGGTGAGCAGTACTTC
>TRBJ2-7|TRBD2|TRBV7-7|NA
CASSSRPGEGYEQYF
TGTGCCAGCAGCTCAAGACCGGGGGAGGGTTACGAGCAGTACTTC
>TRBJ2-5|NA|TRBV30|NA
CAWSVQGVRETQYF
TGTGCCTGGAGTGTACAGGGAGTGCGAGAGACCCAGTACTTC
>TRBJ1-1|NA|TRBV11-2|NA
CAGSPRDAPWGTEAFF
TGTGCCGGCAGCCCAAGGGACGCCCCTTGGGGCACTGAAGCTTTCTTT
>TRBJ1-1|TRBD1|TRBV4-1|NA
CASSQYQGARTEAFF
TGCGCCAGCAGCCAATACCAGGGGGCGCGCACTGAAGCTTTCTTT
>TRBJ2-7|NA|TRBV9|NA
CASSPSGVYEQYF
TGTGCCAGCAGCCCCTCGGGAGTATACGAGCAGTACTTC
>TRBJ2-1|NA|TRBV7-3|NA
CASSLREGYEQFF
TGTGCCAGCAGCTTAAGGGAAGGGTATGAGCAGTTCTTC
>TRBJ1-1|NA|TRBV2|few
CASSGQPANTEAFF
TGTGCCAGCAGTGGACAGCCAGCGAACACTGAAGCTTTCTTT
>TRBJ2-6|NA|TRBV10-1|NA
CASGGSEPGANVLTF
TGCGCCAGCGGGGGTTCAGAGCCTGGGGCCAACGTCCTGACTTTC
>TRBJ1-3|TRBD1|TRBV7-2|NA
CASSLAATGRSGNTIYF
TGTGCCAGCAGCTTAGCGGCGACAGGGAGATCTGGAAACACCATATATTTT
>TRBJ1-1|NA|TRBV6-5|NA
CASSYNRMNTEAFF
TGTGCCAGCAGTTACAATAGGATGAACACTGAAGCTTTCTTT
>TRBJ2-2|NA|TRBV29-1|few
CGTPGGMAGELFF
TGCGGTACCCCAGGCGGGATGGCCGGGGAGCTGTTTTTT
>TRBJ2-2|NA|TRBV5-4|NA
CASSLSSRGTGELFF
TGTGCCAGCAGCTTGTCTAGCAGAGGCACCGGGGAGCTGTTTTTT
>TRBJ2-2|NA|TRBV6-6|once
CAITGNTGELFF
TGTGCCATCACGGGGAACACCGGGGAGCTGTTTTTT
>TRBJ1-1|NA|TRBV19|NA
CASSLGPRWYAFF
TGTGCCAGTAGTCTCGGACCGCGCTGGTACGCTTTCTTT
>TRBJ2-5|TRBD2|TRBV4-1|NA
CASSHLTSGGGTQYF
TGCGCCAGCAGCCATTTAACTAGCGGGGGGGGGACCCAGTACTTC
>TRBJ2-6|NA|TRBV5-1|NA
CASSLDARLASGANVLTF
TGCGCCAGCAGTTTAGATGCGAGGCTAGCCTCTGGGGCCAACGTCCTGACTTTC